This T cell receptor (beta chain) was observed in a study of CD8 T cells in Susac syndrome. Between the trimmed V and J ends, which lost 6 bases and 6 bases, there was a span of 14 bases. Germline V CDR1 and CDR2: MNHEY, SVGAGI. The CDR3 contains 13 residues. From blood CD8+ and CD4+ T cells, the TCR beta chain was sequenced. Negative isolation yielded CD4+ and CD8+ T cells, and FACS enriched TEMRA cells. RNA, at roughly 0.45 to 1 ug, was reverse transcribed with random hexamers. MiXCR, run by TCRdb on the immunoSEQ multiplex PCR reads, gives a single entry per CDR3 protein. The sample has some 190,000 distinct CDR3 sequences; about 95% are singletons.

The source material was CD4+ T cells from PBMCs. The chain carries TRBV6-5 and TRBJ1-2; D is possibly TRBD1 (6 bases). The source is a human donor in good health. CDR3 in amino acids: CASRRTAEDGYTF. The CDR3, as DNA: TGTGCCAGCAGGAGGACAGCCGAAGATGGCTACACCTTC.